This T cell receptor (beta chain) was captured in a study of cytomegalovirus exposure and HLA in healthy donors. The study's findings and limits: The only immune exposure information that was available was CMV serostatus. It was around 160 TCR beta chains that were listed as cytomegalovirus-associated.

About this clone: What it binds is unknown.

This CDR3 spans 15 amino acids. Trimming at V came to 0 bases and at J to 1 base, leaving 1 base not matched to a gene. Germline-derived CDR1 and CDR2 are SGHRS and YFSETQ. The primer mix had 60 Vbeta and 13 Jbeta primers. Produced via immunoSEQ multiplex PCR; TCRdb's table is partial and in-frame only. Counted here are 84,000 or so clones, less than 80% occurring once; the ten biggest clones make up more than 1.3%. The sample was PBMCs. J is TRBJ2-7 and V is TRBV5-1, with 10 bases aligning to TRBD1. The sequence was obtained from a male donor in good health and CMV-seronegative. Written as DNA, the CDR3 is TGCGCCAGCAGCTTGGGGGGACAGGGGTCCTACGAGCAGTACTTC. Amino acids: CASSLGGQGSYEQYF.